What follows are 11 T cell receptor beta chains derived from one specimen sequenced in a study of cytomegalovirus exposure and HLA in healthy donors. 13 Jbeta primers and 60 Vbeta primers were used for the PCR. TCRdb's table, derived via immunoSEQ multiplex PCR, lists solely in-frame clones and lacks some. Among over 100,000 clones listed, approximately 80% were seen once. The sequencing input was PBMCs. These receptors all come from a woman aged 18-30 years in good health and CMV-seropositive.

The rearrangement joins TRBV5-6 to TRBJ1-3; D is uncertain. This CDR3 spans 17 amino acids. V was clipped by 0 bases and J by 0 bases, with 13 bases between them. Germline V gene data show CDR1 as SGHDT and CDR2 as YYEEEE. The CDR3 reads CASSLGPGFRSGNTIYF. CDR3 nucleotides: TGTGCCAGCAGCTTGGGGCCGGGATTTCGCTCTGGAAACACCATATATTTT.

The gene calls are TRBV4-2 and TRBJ1-4; 9 bases map to TRBD1. Germline-derived CDR1 and CDR2 are LGHNA and YNFKEQ. V was pared by 5 bases and J by 8 bases, with 12 bases of the junction left unmatched. The CDR3 has 16 amino acids. The CDR3 DNA follows: TGTGCCAGCAGCGAAGGTGGAGACAGGGGGGCGGAAAAACTGTTTTTT. Protein sequence: CASSEGGDRGAEKLFF.

The chain combines TRBV19 with TRBJ1-5; a possible D gene is TRBD1 (5 bases). Germline CDR1 LNHDA, CDR2 SQIVND (reference sequence). This CDR3 contains 16 residues. V lost 1 base, J lost 5 bases, and 15 bases lay in between. CDR3 residues: CASSIGLTATHQPQHF. The DNA for the CDR3 is TGTGCCAGTAGTATAGGTTTGACAGCCACCCATCAGCCCCAGCATTTT.

The rearrangement uses TRBV5-1 and TRBJ2-7, with a tentative D call TRBD1 (5 bases). Trimming left V 5 bases short and J 5 bases short, with 11 bases between. Looked up from germline, CDR1 is SGHRS and CDR2 is YFSETQ. CDR3 size: 12 residues. CDR3 in amino acids: CASRAGIDEQYF. CDR3 coding DNA: TGCGCCAGCAGGGCAGGGATCGACGAGCAGTACTTC.

This chain connects TRBV14 to TRBJ2-7; the D is unclear. Germline loops: CDR1 SGHDN, CDR2 FVKESK. V was pared by 4 bases and J by 4 bases, with 8 bases between. The length of the CDR3 is 12 residues. The CDR3, as DNA: TGTGCCAGCAGCCCGACACCTTACGAGCAGTACTTC. Protein product: CASSPTPYEQYF.

This clone has more than one count but fewer than ten. This chain uses TRBV5-4 with TRBJ1-2, with no clear D. V was trimmed by 0 bases and J by 4 bases, leaving 7 bases between them. From germline, CDR1 is SGHNT and CDR2 YYREEE (reference sequence). The CDR3 spans 13 residues. CDR3 protein: CASSLDRSYGYTF. DNA of the CDR3: TGTGCCAGCAGCTTGGACCGGAGCTATGGCTACACCTTC.

The chain combines TRBV5-5 with TRBJ2-7; D gene ambiguous. Per germline, CDR1 SGHKS and CDR2 YYEKEE (reference sequence). The V and J ends lost 1 base and 7 bases respectively, with 9 bases between them. This CDR3 contains 12 residues. DNA of the CDR3: TGTGCCAGCAGCTTGATACGTAGAGAGCAGTACTTC. Its translation: CASSLIRREQYF.

This rearrangement joins TRBV5-1 to TRBJ1-1; possible D gene TRBD1, 5 bases. The CDR3 is made up of 17 amino acids. Germline V CDR1 and CDR2: SGHRS, YFSETQ. V was cut by 4 bases and J by 3 bases, with 22 bases left in between. The CDR3 sequence: CASSLMTVMRGDTEAFF. CDR3 bases: TGCGCCAGCAGCCTAATGACAGTTATGCGCGGGGACACTGAAGCTTTCTTT.

The sample holds one count of this clone. DNA for the CDR3: TGTGCCAGCACCTACAAACGACATCCCTACGAGCAGTACTTC. The encoded protein is CASTYKRHPYEQYF. The J gene is TRBJ2-7, the V gene TRBV6-5, with D uncertain. The V and J ends lost 7 bases and 2 bases respectively, with 15 bases between them. CDR1 is MNHEY and CDR2 is SVGAGI in the germline V gene. The CDR3 has 14 amino acids.

This clone was counted a few times. The chain carries TRBV6-1 and TRBJ1-2; the D is unclear. The V and J ends lost 1 base and 8 bases respectively, with 11 bases between them. This CDR3 is 13 amino acids long. CDR1 MNHNS and CDR2 SASEGT come from the germline V gene. In DNA, the CDR3 is TGTGCCAGCAGTGAAGGGGTAGGGAGGGGCTACACCTTC. Translation: CASSEGVGRGYTF.

The chain links TRBV7-9 to TRBJ2-3, with 7 bases fitting TRBD1. Germline lookup yields CDR1 SEHNR and CDR2 FQNEAQ (reference sequence). The V gene end was trimmed by 0 bases and the J gene end by 1 base; junction bases not matched to a gene: 1. The CDR3 has 15 amino acids. The CDR3 protein is CASSLAQGGTDTQYF. Here the CDR3 DNA reads TGTGCCAGCAGCTTAGCGCAGGGGGGCACAGATACGCAGTATTTT.